This T cell receptor beta chain was recovered during a study of shared clonotypes between healthy human individuals. Study-level findings and limits: Owing to a small donor count, the genetic and exposure-history diversity represented was limited.

Here immunoSEQ multiplex PCR was the method, and the copy in TCRdb shows in-frame clones only, minus some. The sample shows around 720,000 clones, around 73% of them seen only once. Among the donors, all were Caucasian adults who lived in Nashville, Tennessee. Negatively enriched CD4+ T cells were divided by CD45RA into naive and memory. The CDR3 length is 14 residues. J lost 9 bases, V lost 0 bases, and 6 bases had no gene match. Germline V gives CDR1 SGHNT, CDR2 YYREEE (reference sequence). To note about this clone: Its specificity is not known.

This receptor was taken from a young woman in good health. Source material: memory CD4+ T cells sorted from blood. The subset here: CD45RA-negative fraction. The rearrangement joins TRBV5-4 to TRBJ2-1; 7 nucleotides align to TRBD2. The CDR3 sequence is CASSLANGEGEQFF. The CDR3 nucleotides are TGTGCCAGCAGCTTGGCCAATGGGGAGGGTGAGCAGTTCTTC. The complete variable domain, with remaining parts taken from reference TRBV5-4 and TRBJ2-1, reads ETGVTQSPTHLIKTRGQQVTLRCSSQSGHNTVSWYQQALGQGPQFIFQYYREEENGRGNFPPRFSGLQFPNYSSELNVNALELDDSALYLCASSLANGEGEQFFGPGTRLTVL.